The table lists the clone carrying this T cell receptor beta chain with a few counts. This entry comes from a study of molecular identifiers for immune sequencing clone quantification. TCRdb reprocessed the PCR reads with MiXCR, giving one entry per CDR3 protein. Altogether approximately 630,000 distinct CDR3 sequences are present, about 25% being singletons, with the ten largest covering 0.78%. V lost 4 bases to trimming and J lost 4 bases; unmatched junction nucleotides: 5. The CDR3 runs 15 residues. The germline CDR1 and CDR2 sequences are SGHAT and FQNNGV. V and J are TRBV11-2 and TRBJ2-1; 9 bases match TRBD1. The specimen sequenced was naive CD8+ T cells from blood, with Jurkat cell RNA spiked in. The subset is: FACS-sorted CD8+CD4-CCR7+CD45RA+ naive T cells. The source is a human donor in good health. Some libraries in this study had Jurkat cell RNA spiked in. CDR3 DNA sequence: TGTGCCAGCAGCTACCGGGACAGGGAGTACAATGAGCAGTTCTTC. As protein: CASSYRDREYNEQFF.